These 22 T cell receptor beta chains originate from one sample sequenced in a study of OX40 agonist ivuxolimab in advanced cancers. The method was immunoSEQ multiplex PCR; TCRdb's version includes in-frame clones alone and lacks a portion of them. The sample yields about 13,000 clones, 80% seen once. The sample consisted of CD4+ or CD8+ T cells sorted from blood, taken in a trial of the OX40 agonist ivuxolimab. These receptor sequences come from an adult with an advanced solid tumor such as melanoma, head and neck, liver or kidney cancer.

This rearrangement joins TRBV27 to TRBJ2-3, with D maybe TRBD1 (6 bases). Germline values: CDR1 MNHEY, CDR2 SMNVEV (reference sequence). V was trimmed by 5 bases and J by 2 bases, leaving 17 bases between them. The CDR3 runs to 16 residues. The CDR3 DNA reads TGTGCCAGCAGTCCGATAAGACAGGAATACACAGATACGCAGTATTTT. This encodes CASSPIRQEYTDTQYF.

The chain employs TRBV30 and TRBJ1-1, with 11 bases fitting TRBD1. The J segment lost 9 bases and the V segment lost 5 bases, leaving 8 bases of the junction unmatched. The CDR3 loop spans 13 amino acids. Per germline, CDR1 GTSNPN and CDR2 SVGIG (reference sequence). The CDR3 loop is CAWGTGGVSKAFF. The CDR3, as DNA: TGTGCCTGGGGGACAGGGGGTGTCTCTAAAGCTTTCTTT. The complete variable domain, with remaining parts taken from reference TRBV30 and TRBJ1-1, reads SQTIHQWPATLVQPVGSPLSLECTVEGTSNPNLYWYRQAAGRGLQLLFYSVGIGQISSEVPQNLSASRPQDRQFILSSKKLLLSDSGFYLCAWGTGGVSKAFFGQGTRLTVV.

CDR3 bases: TGTGCCAGCAGCCGTTACGGCGGGGGGGGAGGGAATGAGCAGTTCTTC. Its protein is CASSRYGGGGGNEQFF. This chain uses TRBV11-3 with TRBJ2-1; 9 bases are a match to TRBD2. The CDR3 spans 16 residues. J was trimmed by 7 bases and V by 5 bases; bases with no gene match: 12. Germline V gives CDR1 SGHNT, CDR2 YENEEA.

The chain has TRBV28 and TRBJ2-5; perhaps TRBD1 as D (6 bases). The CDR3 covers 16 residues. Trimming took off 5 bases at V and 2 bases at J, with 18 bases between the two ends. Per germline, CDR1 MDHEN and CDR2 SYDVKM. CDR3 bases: TGTGCCAGCAGTAGGCCAGGGGAAGGTGATCAAGAGACCCAGTACTTC. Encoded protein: CASSRPGEGDQETQYF.

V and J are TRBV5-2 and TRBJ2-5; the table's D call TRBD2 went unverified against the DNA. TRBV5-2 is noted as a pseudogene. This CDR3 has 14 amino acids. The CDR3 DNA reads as TGTGCCAGCAGCCCCCGCAGCGAACAAGAGACCCAGTACTTC. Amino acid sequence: CASSPRSEQETQYF.

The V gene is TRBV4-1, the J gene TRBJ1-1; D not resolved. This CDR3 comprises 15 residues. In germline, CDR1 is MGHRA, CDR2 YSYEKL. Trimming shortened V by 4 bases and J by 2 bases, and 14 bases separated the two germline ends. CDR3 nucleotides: TGCGCCAGCAGCCCCCTGGTGGGGTCCAACACTGAAGCTTTCTTT. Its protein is CASSPLVGSNTEAFF.

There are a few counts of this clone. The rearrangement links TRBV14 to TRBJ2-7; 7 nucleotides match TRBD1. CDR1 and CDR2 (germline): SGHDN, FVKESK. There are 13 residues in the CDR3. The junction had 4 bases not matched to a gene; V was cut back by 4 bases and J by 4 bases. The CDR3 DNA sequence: TGTGCCAGCAGCCGGAACAGGGGATACGAGCAGTACTTC. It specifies CASSRNRGYEQYF.

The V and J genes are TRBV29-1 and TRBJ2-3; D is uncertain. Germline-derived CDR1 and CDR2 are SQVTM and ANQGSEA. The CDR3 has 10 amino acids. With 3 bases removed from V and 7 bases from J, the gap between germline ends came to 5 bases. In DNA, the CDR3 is TGCAGCGTTGAGGGGAATACGCAGTATTTT. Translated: CSVEGNTQYF.

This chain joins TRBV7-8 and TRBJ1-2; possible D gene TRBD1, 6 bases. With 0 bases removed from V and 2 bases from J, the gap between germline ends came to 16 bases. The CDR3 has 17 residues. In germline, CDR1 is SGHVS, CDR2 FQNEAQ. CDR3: CASSLAHPQGSNYGYTF. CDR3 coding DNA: TGTGCCAGCAGCTTAGCGCATCCGCAGGGGTCGAACTATGGCTACACCTTC.

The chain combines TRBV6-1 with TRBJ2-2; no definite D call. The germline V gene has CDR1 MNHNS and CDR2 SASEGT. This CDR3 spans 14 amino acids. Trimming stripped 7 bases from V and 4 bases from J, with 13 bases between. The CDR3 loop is CASNLRRVTGELFF. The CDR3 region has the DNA TGTGCCAGCAACCTGCGCAGAGTCACCGGGGAGCTGTTTTTT.

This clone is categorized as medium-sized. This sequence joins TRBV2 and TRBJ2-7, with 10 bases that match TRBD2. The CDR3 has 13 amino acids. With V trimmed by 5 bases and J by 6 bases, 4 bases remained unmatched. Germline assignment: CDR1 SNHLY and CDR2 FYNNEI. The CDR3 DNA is TGTGCCAGCAGTCGACTAGCGGGTGGCGAGCAGTACTTC. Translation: CASSRLAGGEQYF. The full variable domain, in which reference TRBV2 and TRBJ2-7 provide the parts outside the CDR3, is EPEVTQTPSHQVTQMGQEVILRCVPISNHLYFYWYRQILGQKVEFLVSFYNNEISEKSEIFDDQFSVERPDGSNFTLKIRSTKLEDSAMYFCASSRLAGGEQYFGPGTRLTVT.

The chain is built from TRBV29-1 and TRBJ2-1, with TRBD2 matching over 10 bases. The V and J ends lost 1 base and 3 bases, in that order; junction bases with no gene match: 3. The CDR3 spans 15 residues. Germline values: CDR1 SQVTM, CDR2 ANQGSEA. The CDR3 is CSVEGTSGVYNEQFF. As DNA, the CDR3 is TGCAGCGTTGAAGGGACTAGCGGAGTCTACAATGAGCAGTTCTTC.

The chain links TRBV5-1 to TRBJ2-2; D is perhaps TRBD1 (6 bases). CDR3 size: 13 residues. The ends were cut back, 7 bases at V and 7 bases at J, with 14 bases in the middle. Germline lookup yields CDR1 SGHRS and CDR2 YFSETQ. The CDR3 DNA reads TGCGCCAGCTCAATTCAGGGGAGCGGGGAGCTGTTTTTT. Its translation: CASSIQGSGELFF.

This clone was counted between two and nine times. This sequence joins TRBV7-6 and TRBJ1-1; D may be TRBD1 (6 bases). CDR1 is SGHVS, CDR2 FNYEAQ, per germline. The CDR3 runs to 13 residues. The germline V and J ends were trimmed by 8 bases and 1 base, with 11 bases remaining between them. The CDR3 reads CASLTGPNTEAFF. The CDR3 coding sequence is TGTGCCAGCCTGACAGGCCCGAACACTGAAGCTTTCTTT.

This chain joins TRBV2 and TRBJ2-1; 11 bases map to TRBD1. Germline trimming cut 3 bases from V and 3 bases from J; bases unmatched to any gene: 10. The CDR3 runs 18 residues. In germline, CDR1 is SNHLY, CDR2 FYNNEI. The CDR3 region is CASSDPGQGARLYNEQFF. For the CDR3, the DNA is TGTGCCAGCAGTGACCCCGGACAGGGGGCCAGACTCTACAATGAGCAGTTCTTC.

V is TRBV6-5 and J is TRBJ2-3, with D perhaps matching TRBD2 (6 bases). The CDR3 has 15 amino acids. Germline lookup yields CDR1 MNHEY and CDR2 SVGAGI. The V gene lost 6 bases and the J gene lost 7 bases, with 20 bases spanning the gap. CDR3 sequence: CASSETSFDAHTQYF. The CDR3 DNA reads TGTGCCAGCAGCGAAACTAGCTTCGACGCACATACGCAGTATTTT.

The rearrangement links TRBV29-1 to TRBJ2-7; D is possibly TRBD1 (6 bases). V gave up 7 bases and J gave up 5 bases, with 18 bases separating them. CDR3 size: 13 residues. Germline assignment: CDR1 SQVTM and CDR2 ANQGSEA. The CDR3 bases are TGCAGCGGGTCGACAGGCACCGGGGACGAGCAGTACTTC. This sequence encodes CSGSTGTGDEQYF.

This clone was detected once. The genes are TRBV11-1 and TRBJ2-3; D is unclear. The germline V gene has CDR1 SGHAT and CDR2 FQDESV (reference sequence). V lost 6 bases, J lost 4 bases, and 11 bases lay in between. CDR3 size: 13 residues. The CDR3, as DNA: TGTGCCAGCAGTCAGGATTGGTCAGATACGCAGTATTTT. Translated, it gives CASSQDWSDTQYF.

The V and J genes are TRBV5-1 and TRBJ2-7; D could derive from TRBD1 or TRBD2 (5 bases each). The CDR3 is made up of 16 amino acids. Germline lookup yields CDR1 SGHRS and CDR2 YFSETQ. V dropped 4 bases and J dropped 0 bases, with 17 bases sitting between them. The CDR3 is CASSPRVAGTSYEQYF. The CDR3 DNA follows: TGCGCCAGCAGCCCCCGTGTGGCAGGGACCTCCTACGAGCAGTACTTC. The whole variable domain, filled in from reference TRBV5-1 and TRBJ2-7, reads KAGVTQTPRYLIKTRGQQVTLSCSPISGHRSVSWYQQTPGQGLQFLFEYFSETQRNKGNFPGRFSGRQFSNSRSEMNVSTLELGDSALYLCASSPRVAGTSYEQYFGPGTRLTVT.

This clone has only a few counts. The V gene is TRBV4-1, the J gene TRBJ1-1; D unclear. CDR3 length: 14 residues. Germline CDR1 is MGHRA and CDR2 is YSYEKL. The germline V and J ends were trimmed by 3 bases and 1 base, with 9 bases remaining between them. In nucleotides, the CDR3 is TGCGCCAGCAGCCAGAAGTCGGAGAACACTGAAGCTTTCTTT. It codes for CASSQKSENTEAFF.

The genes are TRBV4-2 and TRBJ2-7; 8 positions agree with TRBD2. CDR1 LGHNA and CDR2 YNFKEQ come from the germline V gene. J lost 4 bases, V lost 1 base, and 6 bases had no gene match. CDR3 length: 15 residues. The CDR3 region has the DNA TGTGCCAGCAGCCAAGGGAGCGGGGGCAGATACGAGCAGTACTTC. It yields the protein CASSQGSGGRYEQYF.

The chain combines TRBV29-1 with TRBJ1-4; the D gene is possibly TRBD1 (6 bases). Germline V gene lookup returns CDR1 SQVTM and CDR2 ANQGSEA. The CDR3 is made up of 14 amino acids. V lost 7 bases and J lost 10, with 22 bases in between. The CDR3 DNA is TGCAGCGCCCTGGGGGGGCAGGGAGGGGTAAAACTGTTTTTT. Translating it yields CSALGGQGGVKLFF. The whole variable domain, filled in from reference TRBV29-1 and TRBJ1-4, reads SAVISQKPSRDICQRGTSLTIQCQVDSQVTMMFWYRQQPGQSLTLIATANQGSEATYESGFVIDKFPISRPNLTFSTLTVSNMSPEDSSIYLCSALGGQGGVKLFFGSGTQLSVL.